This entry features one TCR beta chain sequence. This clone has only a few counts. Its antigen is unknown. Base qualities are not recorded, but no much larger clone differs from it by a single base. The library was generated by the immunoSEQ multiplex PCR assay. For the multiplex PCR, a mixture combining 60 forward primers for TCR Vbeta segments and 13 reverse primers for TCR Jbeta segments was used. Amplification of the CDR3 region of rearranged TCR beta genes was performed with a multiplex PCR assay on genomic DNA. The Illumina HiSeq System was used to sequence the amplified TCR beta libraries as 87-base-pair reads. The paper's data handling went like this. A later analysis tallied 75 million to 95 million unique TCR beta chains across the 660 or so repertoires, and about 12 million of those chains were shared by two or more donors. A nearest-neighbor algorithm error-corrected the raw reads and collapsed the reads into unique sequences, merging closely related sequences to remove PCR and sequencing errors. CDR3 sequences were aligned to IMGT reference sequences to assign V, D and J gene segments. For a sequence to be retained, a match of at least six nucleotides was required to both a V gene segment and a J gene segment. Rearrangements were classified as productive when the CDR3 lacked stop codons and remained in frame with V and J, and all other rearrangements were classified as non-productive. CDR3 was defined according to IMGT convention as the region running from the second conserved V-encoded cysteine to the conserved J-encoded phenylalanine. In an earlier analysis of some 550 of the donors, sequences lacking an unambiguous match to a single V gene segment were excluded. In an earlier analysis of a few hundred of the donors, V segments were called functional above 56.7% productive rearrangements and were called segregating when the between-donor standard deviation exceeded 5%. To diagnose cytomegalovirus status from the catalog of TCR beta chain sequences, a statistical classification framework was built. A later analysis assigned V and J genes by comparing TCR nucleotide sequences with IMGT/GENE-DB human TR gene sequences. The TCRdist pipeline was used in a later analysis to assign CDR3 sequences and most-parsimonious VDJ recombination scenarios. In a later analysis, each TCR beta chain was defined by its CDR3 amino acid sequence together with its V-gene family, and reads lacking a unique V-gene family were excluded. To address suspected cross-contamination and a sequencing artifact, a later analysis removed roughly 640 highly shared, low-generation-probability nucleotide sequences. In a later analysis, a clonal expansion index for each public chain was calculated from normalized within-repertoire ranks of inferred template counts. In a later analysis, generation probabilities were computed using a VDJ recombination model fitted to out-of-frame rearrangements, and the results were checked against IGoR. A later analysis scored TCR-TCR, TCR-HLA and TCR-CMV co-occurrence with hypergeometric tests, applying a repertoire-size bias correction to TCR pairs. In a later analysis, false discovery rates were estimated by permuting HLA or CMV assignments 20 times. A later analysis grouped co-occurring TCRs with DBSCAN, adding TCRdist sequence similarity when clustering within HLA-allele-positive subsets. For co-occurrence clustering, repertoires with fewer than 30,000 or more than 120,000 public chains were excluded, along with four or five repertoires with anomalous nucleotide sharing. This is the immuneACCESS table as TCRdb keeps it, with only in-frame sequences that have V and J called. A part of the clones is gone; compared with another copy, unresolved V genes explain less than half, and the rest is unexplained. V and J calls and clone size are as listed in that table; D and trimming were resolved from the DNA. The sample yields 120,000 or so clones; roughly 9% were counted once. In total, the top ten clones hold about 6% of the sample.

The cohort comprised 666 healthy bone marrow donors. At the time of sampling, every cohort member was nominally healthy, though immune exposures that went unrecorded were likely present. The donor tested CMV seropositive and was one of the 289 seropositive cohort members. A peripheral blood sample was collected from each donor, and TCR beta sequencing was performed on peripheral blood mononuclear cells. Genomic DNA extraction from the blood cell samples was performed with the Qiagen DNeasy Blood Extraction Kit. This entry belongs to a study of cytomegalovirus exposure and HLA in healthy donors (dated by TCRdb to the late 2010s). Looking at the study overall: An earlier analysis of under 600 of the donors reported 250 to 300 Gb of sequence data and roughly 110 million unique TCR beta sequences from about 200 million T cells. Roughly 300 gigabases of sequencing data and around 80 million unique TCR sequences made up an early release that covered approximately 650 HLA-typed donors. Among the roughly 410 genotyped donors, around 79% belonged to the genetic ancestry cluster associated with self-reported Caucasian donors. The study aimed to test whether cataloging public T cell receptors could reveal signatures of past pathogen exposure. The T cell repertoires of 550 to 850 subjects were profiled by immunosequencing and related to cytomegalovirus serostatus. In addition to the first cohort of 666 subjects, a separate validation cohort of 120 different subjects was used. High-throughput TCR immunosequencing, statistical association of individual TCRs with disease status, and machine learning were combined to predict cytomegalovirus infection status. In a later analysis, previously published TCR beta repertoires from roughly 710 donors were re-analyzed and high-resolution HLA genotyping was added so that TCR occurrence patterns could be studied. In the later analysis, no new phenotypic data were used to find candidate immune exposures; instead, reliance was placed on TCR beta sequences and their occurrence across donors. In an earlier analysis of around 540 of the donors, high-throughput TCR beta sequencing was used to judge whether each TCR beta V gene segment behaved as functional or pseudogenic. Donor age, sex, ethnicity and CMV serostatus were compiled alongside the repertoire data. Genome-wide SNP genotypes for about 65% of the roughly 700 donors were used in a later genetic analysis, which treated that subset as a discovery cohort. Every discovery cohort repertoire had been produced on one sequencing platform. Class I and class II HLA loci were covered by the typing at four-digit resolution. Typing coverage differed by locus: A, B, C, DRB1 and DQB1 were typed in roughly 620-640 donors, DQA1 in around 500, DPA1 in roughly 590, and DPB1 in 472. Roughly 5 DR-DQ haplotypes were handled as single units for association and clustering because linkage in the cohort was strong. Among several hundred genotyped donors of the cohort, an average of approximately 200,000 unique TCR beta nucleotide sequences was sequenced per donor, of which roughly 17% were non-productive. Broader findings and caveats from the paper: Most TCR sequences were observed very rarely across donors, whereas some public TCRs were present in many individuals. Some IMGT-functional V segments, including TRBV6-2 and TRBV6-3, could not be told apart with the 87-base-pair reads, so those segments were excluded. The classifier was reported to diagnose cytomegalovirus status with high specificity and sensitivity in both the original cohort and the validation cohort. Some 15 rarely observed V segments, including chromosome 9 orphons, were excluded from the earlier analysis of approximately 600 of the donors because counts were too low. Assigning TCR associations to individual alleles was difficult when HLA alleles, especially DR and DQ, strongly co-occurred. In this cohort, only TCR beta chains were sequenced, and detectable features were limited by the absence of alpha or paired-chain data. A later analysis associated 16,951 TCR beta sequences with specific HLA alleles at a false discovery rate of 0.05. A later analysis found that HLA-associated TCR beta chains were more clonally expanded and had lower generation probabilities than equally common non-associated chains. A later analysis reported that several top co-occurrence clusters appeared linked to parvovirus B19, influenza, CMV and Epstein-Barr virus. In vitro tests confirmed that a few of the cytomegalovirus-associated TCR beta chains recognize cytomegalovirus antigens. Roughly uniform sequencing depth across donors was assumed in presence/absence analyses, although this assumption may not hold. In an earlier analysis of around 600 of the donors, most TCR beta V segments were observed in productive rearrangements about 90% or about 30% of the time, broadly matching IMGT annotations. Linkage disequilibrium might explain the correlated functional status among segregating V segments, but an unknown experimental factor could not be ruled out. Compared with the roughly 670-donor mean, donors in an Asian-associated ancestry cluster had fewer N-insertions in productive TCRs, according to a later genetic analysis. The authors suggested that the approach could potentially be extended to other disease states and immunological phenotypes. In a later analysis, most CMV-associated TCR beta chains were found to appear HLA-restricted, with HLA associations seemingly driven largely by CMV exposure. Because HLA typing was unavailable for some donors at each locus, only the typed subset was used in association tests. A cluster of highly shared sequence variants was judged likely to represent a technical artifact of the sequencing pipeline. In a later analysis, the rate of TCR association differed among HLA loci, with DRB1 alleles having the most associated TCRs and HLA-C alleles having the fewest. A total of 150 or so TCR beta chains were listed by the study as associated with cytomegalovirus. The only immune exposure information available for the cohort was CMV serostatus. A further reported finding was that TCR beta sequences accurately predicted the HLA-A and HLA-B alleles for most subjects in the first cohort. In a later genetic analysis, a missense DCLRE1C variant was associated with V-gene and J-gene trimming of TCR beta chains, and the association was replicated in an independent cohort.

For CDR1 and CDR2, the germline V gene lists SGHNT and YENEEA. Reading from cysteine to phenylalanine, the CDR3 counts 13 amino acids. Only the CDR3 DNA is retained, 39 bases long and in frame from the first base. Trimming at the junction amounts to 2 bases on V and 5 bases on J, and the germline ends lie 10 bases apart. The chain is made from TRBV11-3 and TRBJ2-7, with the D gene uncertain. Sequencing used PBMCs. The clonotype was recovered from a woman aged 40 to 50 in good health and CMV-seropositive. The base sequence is TGTGCCAGCAGCTTATCCAGGAACAACGAGCAGTACTTC. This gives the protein CASSLSRNNEQYF.